This T cell receptor (beta chain) was obtained from a study of Graves' ophthalmopathy and Graves' hyperthyroidism. CDR3 length: 15 amino acids. The germline gives CDR1 DFQATT, CDR2 SNEGSKA (reference sequence). Trimming removed 0 bases from V and 2 bases from J; junction bases left unmatched: 6. This clonotype was detected ten times or more. Transcripts of RNA were the source for amplifying TCR beta CDR3 regions. After a first-round RT-PCR with HTBI primers, a second-round multiplex PCR was run. TCRdb reanalysed the multiplex PCR reads using MiXCR and keeps one entry per CDR3 protein. The sample carries about 550,000 distinct CDR3 sequences, roughly 39% recorded once.

V gene TRBV20-1 combines with J gene TRBJ2-7, with 8 nucleotides matching TRBD2. Sequencing was done on a sample of peripheral blood or thyroid tissue (not recorded which). This receptor was taken from an adult man with Graves' hyperthyroidism. CDR3 region: CSARETSGGAYEQYF. CDR3 DNA sequence: TGCAGTGCTAGAGAAACAAGCGGGGGAGCCTACGAGCAGTACTTC.